This T cell receptor beta chain was found in a study of beta chain features in type 1 diabetes. Study overall: Patients shared similar age, gender and cell yields with healthy donors.

Sequencing targeted expressed TCRB transcripts, as all isolated RNA had been reverse transcribed. Here immunoSEQ multiplex PCR was the method, and the copy in TCRdb shows in-frame clones only, minus some. The sample gives about 160,000 clones, about 7.8% of which show up once; 0.94% is in the top ten. This clone was observed a handful of times. The target antigen is unknown. The study's findings and limits: Patients with type 1 diabetes showed fewer VDJ junction insertions and more deletions. Type 1 diabetes patients had TCRB CDR3s that were shorter (moderately but significantly so) in all four CD4+ subsets.

The authors took one heparinised blood draw, averaging roughly 120 mL, from each donor. It was via CD45RO/CCR7/CD25/CD127/CD95/CD27 that CD4+ naive, central memory, regulatory and stem cell-like memory cells were sorted. Material for sequencing was central memory CD4+ T cells from blood. This receptor was identified in a woman aged 40 to 55 with type 1 diabetes.

This CDR3 is CASSSNSYEQYF. The CDR3 nucleotides are TGTGCCAGCAGTTCTAACTCCTACGAGCAGTACTTC. This chain connects TRBV28 to TRBJ2-7; D is ambiguous. The CDR3 covers 12 residues. The germline gives CDR1 MDHEN, CDR2 SYDVKM. V gave up 4 bases and J gave up 0 bases, with 4 bases separating them.